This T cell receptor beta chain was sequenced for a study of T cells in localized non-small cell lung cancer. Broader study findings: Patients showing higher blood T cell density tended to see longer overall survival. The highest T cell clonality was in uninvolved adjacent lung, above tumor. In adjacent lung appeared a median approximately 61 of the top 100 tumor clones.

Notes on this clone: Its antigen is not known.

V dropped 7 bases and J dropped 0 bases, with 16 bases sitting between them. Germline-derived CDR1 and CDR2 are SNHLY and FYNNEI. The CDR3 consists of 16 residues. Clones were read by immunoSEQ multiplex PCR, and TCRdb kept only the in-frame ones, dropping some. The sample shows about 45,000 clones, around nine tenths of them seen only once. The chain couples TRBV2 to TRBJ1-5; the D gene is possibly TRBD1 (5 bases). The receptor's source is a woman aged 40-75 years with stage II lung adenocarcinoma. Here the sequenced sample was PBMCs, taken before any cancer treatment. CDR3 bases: TGTGCCAGCAAGGGGCCTCCCGGGGTTAGCAATCAGCCCCAGCATTTT. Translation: CASKGPPGVSNQPQHF.